Below, one T cell receptor beta chain is given with its context. Its antigen is currently unknown. Trimming cost V 6 bases and J 7 bases, with 10 bases left between them. The CDR3 is made up of 12 amino acids. Alongside a J-beta primer mix, a sample-barcoded 5' primer served in a second PCR lasting 7 to 11 cycles. TCRdb analysed the 5' RACE reads with MiXCR anew, one entry per CDR3 protein. In the table there are 1.5 million to 2 million distinct CDR3 sequences, over 25% of which are singletons. This sample is drawn from a study of blood T cells in healthy people across ages. General study points: Diversity of TCR beta per million T cells declined in a roughly linear way with age.

This clonotype was sampled from a woman in her twenties or thirties in good health. The rearrangement joins TRBV12-3 or TRBV12-4 to TRBJ2-1; D is unclear. The sample consisted of blood. The CDR3 nucleotides are TGTGCCAGCAGAGTTAGAGCAAATGAGCAGTTCTTC. Translated: CASRVRANEQFF.